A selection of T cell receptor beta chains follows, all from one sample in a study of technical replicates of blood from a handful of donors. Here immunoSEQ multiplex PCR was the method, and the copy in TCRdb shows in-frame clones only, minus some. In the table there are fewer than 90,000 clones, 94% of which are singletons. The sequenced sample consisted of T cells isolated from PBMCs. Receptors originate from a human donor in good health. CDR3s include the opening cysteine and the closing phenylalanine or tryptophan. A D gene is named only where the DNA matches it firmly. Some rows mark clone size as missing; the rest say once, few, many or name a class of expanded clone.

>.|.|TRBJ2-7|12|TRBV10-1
CASPGLSYEQYF
TGCGCCAGCCCTGGACTGAGCTACGAGCAGTACTTC
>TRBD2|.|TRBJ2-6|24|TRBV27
CASSLSSSSRGLGRKIPGANVLTF
TGTGCCAGCAGTTTATCATCCTCGAGTCGCGGACTAGGGAGGAAAATCCCTGGGGCCAACGTCCTGACTTTC
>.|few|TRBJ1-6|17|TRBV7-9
CASSLFSSTAYNSPLHF
TGTGCCAGCAGCTTATTTTCGTCGACAGCCTATAATTCACCCCTCCACTTT
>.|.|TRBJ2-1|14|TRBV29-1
CSGRVSDSYNEQFF
TGCAGCGGCAGGGTAAGCGACTCCTACAATGAGCAGTTCTTC
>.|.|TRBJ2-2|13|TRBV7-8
CASSLRDTGELFF
TGTGCCAGCAGCTTGAGGGACACCGGGGAGCTGTTTTTT
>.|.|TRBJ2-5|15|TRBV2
CASSDYSGPQETQYF
TGTGCCAGCAGTGACTATTCGGGTCCCCAAGAGACCCAGTACTTC
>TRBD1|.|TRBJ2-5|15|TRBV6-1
CASSEGTGSWETQYF
TGTGCCAGCAGTGAAGGGACAGGGTCTTGGGAGACCCAGTACTTC
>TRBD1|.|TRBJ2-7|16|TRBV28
CASSLFPGQDKGEQYF
TGTGCCAGCAGTTTATTCCCGGGACAGGATAAGGGGGAGCAGTACTTC
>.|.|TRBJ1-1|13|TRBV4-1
CASSLQDSTEAFF
TGCGCCAGCAGCCTACAGGATAGCACTGAAGCTTTCTTT
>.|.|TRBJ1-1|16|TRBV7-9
CASSQVAGRGDTEAFF
TGTGCCAGCAGCCAAGTGGCGGGGCGCGGAGACACTGAAGCTTTCTTT
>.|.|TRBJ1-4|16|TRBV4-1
CASSRAPGATNEKLFF
TGCGCCAGCAGCCGCGCGCCAGGGGCAACTAATGAAAAACTGTTTTTT
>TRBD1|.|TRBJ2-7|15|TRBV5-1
CASSLMRDRSYEQYF
TGCGCCAGCAGCTTGATGCGGGACAGGTCCTACGAGCAGTACTTC
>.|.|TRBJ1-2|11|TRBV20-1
CSAPSEAGYTF
TGCAGTGCCCCCTCGGAGGCCGGCTACACCTTC
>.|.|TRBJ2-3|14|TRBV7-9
CASSPTAGTDTQYF
TGTGCCAGCAGCCCTACAGCGGGCACAGATACGCAGTATTTT
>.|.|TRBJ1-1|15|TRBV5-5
CASSLKSQGSTEAFF
TGTGCCAGCAGCTTGAAGTCTCAGGGAAGCACTGAAGCTTTCTTT
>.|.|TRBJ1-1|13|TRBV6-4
CASRATGNTEAFF
TGTGCCAGCAGAGCCACAGGGAACACTGAAGCTTTCTTT
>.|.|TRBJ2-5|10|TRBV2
CASSGQTQYF
TGTGCCAGCAGTGGGCAGACCCAGTACTTC
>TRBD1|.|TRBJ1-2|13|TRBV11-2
CASSLGQAYGYTF
TGTGCCAGCAGCTTGGGACAGGCCTATGGCTACACCTTC
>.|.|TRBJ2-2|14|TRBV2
CASRGTPNTGELFF
TGTGCCAGCCGTGGTACTCCTAACACCGGGGAGCTGTTTTTT
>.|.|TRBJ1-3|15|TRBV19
CASSIVAGTGNTIYF
TGTGCCAGTAGTATAGTGGCAGGGACTGGAAACACCATATATTTT
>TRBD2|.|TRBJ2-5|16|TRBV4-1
CASSQAKRGNQETQYF
TGCGCCAGCAGCCAAGCTAAGCGGGGAAACCAAGAGACCCAGTACTTC
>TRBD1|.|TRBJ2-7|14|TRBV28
CASSSRQGANEQYF
TGTGCCAGCAGTAGTAGACAGGGGGCCAACGAGCAGTACTTC
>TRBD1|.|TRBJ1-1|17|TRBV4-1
CASSHPTGTKRNTEAFF
TGCGCCAGCAGCCACCCGACAGGGACGAAACGGAACACTGAAGCTTTCTTT
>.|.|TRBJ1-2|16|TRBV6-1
CASSEAGAHRGYGYTF
TGTGCCAGCAGTGAAGCTGGAGCTCATCGGGGCTATGGCTACACCTTC
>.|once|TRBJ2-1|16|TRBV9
CASSATWRSSYNEQFF
TGTGCCAGCAGCGCTACCTGGCGGAGCTCCTACAATGAGCAGTTCTTC
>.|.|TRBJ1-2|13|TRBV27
CASGLQGSYGYTF
TGTGCCAGCGGTCTACAGGGATCCTATGGCTACACCTTC
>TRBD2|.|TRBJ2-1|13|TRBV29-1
CSPGLAGGDEQFF
TGCAGCCCGGGACTAGCGGGAGGAGATGAGCAGTTCTTC
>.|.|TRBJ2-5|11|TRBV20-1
CSASIGETQYF
TGCAGTGCTAGCATCGGGGAGACCCAGTACTTC
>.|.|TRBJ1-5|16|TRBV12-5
CASGSFSVYSNQPQHF
TGTGCTAGTGGTTCCTTTTCGGTTTATAGCAATCAGCCCCAGCATTTT
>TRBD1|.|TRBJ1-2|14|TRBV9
CASSVTGTGVGYTF
TGTGCCAGCAGCGTAACCGGGACAGGGGTCGGCTACACCTTC
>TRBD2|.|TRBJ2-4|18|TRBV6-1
CASSEVSGLAVAKNIQYF
TGTGCCAGCAGTGAAGTCTCGGGACTAGCGGTAGCCAAAAACATTCAGTACTTC
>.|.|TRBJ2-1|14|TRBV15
CATSRGRGGNEQFF
TGTGCCACCAGCAGAGGTAGGGGTGGCAATGAGCAGTTCTTC
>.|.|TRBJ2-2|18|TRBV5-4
CASSFRRRRDPNTGELFF
TGTGCCAGCAGCTTTAGGCGGCGCCGGGATCCGAACACCGGGGAGCTGTTTTTT
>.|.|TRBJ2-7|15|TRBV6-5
CASSYSRERPYEQYF
TGTGCCAGCAGTTACTCCCGGGAGCGCCCCTACGAGCAGTACTTC
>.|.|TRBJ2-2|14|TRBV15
CATSGQSNTGELFF
TGTGCCACATCCGGACAATCGAACACCGGGGAGCTGTTTTTT
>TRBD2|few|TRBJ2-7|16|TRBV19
CASSPWYETSGYEQYF
TGTGCCAGTAGTCCGTGGTATGAGACTAGCGGGTACGAGCAGTACTTC
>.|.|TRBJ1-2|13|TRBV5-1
CASSLIPIDGYTF
TGCGCCAGCAGCTTGATACCAATAGATGGCTACACCTTC